The rows below give T cell receptor beta chains drawn from one sample of a study of control samples from healthy donors and cancer patients. Clones were read by immunoSEQ multiplex PCR, and TCRdb kept only the in-frame ones, dropping some. Seen here are around 140,000 clones, 90% to 95% observed once, and the top ten hold about an eighth. The sample consisted of blood. The receptors originated from a man in his forties in good health. The CDR3 runs from the conserved cysteine through the conserved F or W. Each record gives: clone size, D gene, CDR3 length, V gene, J gene, CDR3 protein, CDR3 DNA. D genes are given only for firm matches. Part of the rows lack a size; the others show once, few, many or a class for expanded clones.

clone_size: -
d_call: -
cdr3_length: 15
v_call: TRBV5-4
j_call: TRBJ1-1
cdr3_aa: CASRGGSQGNTEAFF
cdr3_nt: TGTGCCAGCAGGGGGGGGAGTCAGGGGAACACTGAAGCTTTCTTT

clone_size: -
d_call: -
cdr3_length: 12
v_call: TRBV1
j_call: TRBJ1-5
cdr3_aa: CTGFGRNQPQHF
cdr3_nt: TGCACCGGCTTCGGGAGGAATCAGCCCCAGCATTTT

clone_size: -
d_call: TRBD1
cdr3_length: 12
v_call: TRBV29-1
j_call: TRBJ2-7
cdr3_aa: CSVMDRGREQYF
cdr3_nt: TGCAGCGTAATGGACAGGGGGCGCGAGCAGTACTTC

clone_size: few
d_call: -
cdr3_length: 13
v_call: TRBV28
j_call: TRBJ1-5
cdr3_aa: CASSFGGGQPQHF
cdr3_nt: TGTGCCAGCAGTTTTGGGGGGGGCCAGCCCCAGCATTTT

clone_size: -
d_call: -
cdr3_length: 14
v_call: TRBV9
j_call: TRBJ2-1
cdr3_aa: CASSFTRTDNEQFF
cdr3_nt: TGTGCCAGCAGCTTCACCCGGACTGACAATGAGCAGTTCTTC

clone_size: -
d_call: -
cdr3_length: 11
v_call: TRBV20-1
j_call: TRBJ2-3
cdr3_aa: CSAKRTDTQYF
cdr3_nt: TGCAGTGCTAAGCGCACAGATACGCAGTATTTT

clone_size: -
d_call: -
cdr3_length: 11
v_call: TRBV6-5
j_call: TRBJ2-3
cdr3_aa: CASRRGDTQYF
cdr3_nt: TGTGCCAGCAGGCGGGGAGATACGCAGTATTTT

clone_size: -
d_call: TRBD2
cdr3_length: 14
v_call: TRBV6-5
j_call: TRBJ2-7
cdr3_aa: CASRGTGGTNEQYF
cdr3_nt: TGTGCCAGCAGGGGGACGGGGGGTACCAACGAGCAGTACTTC

clone_size: -
d_call: -
cdr3_length: 14
v_call: TRBV3-1/TRBV3-2
j_call: TRBJ1-1
cdr3_aa: CASSEGLVNTEAFF
cdr3_nt: TGTGCCAGCAGCGAGGGACTGGTGAACACTGAAGCTTTCTTT

clone_size: -
d_call: -
cdr3_length: 13
v_call: TRBV7-9
j_call: TRBJ2-1
cdr3_aa: CASSKQTYNGQFF
cdr3_nt: TGTGCCAGCAGCAAACAAACCTACAATGGGCAGTTCTTC

clone_size: -
d_call: -
cdr3_length: 20
v_call: TRBV4-2
j_call: TRBJ2-6
cdr3_aa: CASSHSIAGQRNSGANVLTF
cdr3_nt: TGTGCCAGCAGCCACTCCATCGCGGGACAGCGTAACTCTGGGGCCAACGTCCTGACTTTC

clone_size: -
d_call: -
cdr3_length: 14
v_call: TRBV7-9
j_call: TRBJ1-4
cdr3_aa: CASSSRTGMEKLFF
cdr3_nt: TGTGCCAGCAGCTCCCGGACCGGAATGGAAAAACTGTTTTTT

clone_size: -
d_call: -
cdr3_length: 16
v_call: TRBV19
j_call: TRBJ2-6
cdr3_aa: CASSLGAGSGANVLTF
cdr3_nt: TGTGCCAGTAGTCTGGGGGCTGGCTCTGGGGCCAACGTCCTGACTTTC

clone_size: -
d_call: TRBD1
cdr3_length: 13
v_call: TRBV30
j_call: TRBJ1-2
cdr3_aa: CAWSAGTGVGYTF
cdr3_nt: TGTGCCTGGAGTGCCGGGACAGGGGTCGGCTACACCTTC

clone_size: -
d_call: -
cdr3_length: 18
v_call: TRBV7-5
j_call: TRBJ2-2
cdr3_aa: CARSPPNQGLANTGELFF
cdr3_nt: TGTGCCAGAAGCCCACCTAATCAGGGGCTAGCGAACACCGGGGAGCTGTTTTTT

clone_size: once
d_call: -
cdr3_length: 15
v_call: TRBV6-4
j_call: TRBJ1-4
cdr3_aa: CASSRTWTPNEKLFF
cdr3_nt: TGTGCCAGCAGCCGAACATGGACCCCTAATGAAAAACTGTTTTTT

clone_size: -
d_call: TRBD2
cdr3_length: 16
v_call: TRBV6-5
j_call: TRBJ2-7
cdr3_aa: CASSYSVLAGAYEQYF
cdr3_nt: TGTGCCAGCAGTTACTCGGTCCTAGCGGGAGCCTACGAGCAGTACTTC

clone_size: -
d_call: -
cdr3_length: 16
v_call: TRBV7-3
j_call: TRBJ2-1
cdr3_aa: CASSFLTLYSYNEQFF
cdr3_nt: TGTGCCAGCAGCTTCTTGACTCTTTACTCCTACAATGAGCAGTTCTTC

clone_size: -
d_call: -
cdr3_length: 14
v_call: TRBV24-1
j_call: TRBJ1-2
cdr3_aa: CATSARDRPYGYTF
cdr3_nt: TGTGCCACCAGTGCGAGGGACCGTCCCTATGGCTACACCTTC

clone_size: -
d_call: -
cdr3_length: 15
v_call: TRBV6-5
j_call: TRBJ1-2
cdr3_aa: CASSYLTSGTTGYTF
cdr3_nt: TGTGCCAGCAGTTACCTTACCAGTGGGACGACCGGCTACACCTTC

clone_size: -
d_call: -
cdr3_length: 17
v_call: TRBV19
j_call: TRBJ1-5
cdr3_aa: CASSPPGLGLSNQPQHF
cdr3_nt: TGTGCCAGTAGTCCCCCGGGACTGGGCCTTAGCAATCAGCCCCAGCATTTT

clone_size: once
d_call: TRBD1
cdr3_length: 13
v_call: TRBV7-9
j_call: TRBJ2-7
cdr3_aa: CASSFDRDYEQYF
cdr3_nt: TGTGCCAGCAGCTTCGACAGGGACTACGAGCAGTACTTC

clone_size: -
d_call: TRBD1
cdr3_length: 14
v_call: TRBV5-4
j_call: TRBJ1-4
cdr3_aa: CASSWGQLNEKLFF
cdr3_nt: TGTGCCAGCAGCTGGGGACAGTTGAATGAAAAACTGTTTTTT

clone_size: -
d_call: TRBD1
cdr3_length: 17
v_call: TRBV24-1
j_call: TRBJ2-5
cdr3_aa: CATSDPRGFRSQETQYF
cdr3_nt: TGTGCCACCAGTGATCCCAGGGGGTTCCGATCCCAAGAGACCCAGTACTTC

clone_size: -
d_call: -
cdr3_length: 15
v_call: TRBV21-1
j_call: TRBJ2-3
cdr3_aa: CASSKAPRGGDTQYF
cdr3_nt: TGTGCCAGCAGCAAAGCGCCCCGGGGTGGAGATACGCAGTATTTT